This T cell receptor beta chain was profiled in a study of cytomegalovirus exposure and HLA in healthy donors. Study-level points and caveats: Based on reports, TCR beta sequences accurately predicted HLA-A and HLA-B alleles for most subjects. In a later analysis, TCR beta V- and J-gene trimming was associated with a missense DCLRE1C variant.

A remark on this clone: Antigen specificity is unknown.

The PCR contained 60 Vbeta and 13 Jbeta primers. The table came from immunoSEQ multiplex PCR; TCRdb's copy has only in-frame clones and leaves some out. The data hold 150,000 to 200,000 clones, with roughly 70% observed a single time. Unrecorded immune exposures were likely, despite nominal health at sampling. V lost 6 bases, J lost 4 bases, and 21 bases lay in between. Per germline, CDR1 SEHNR and CDR2 FQNEAQ (reference sequence). The CDR3 contains 17 residues. This sequence originates from a male donor in good health and CMV-seronegative. The sample consisted of PBMCs. The V call is TRBV7-9, the J call TRBJ1-4; D call uncertain. Here the CDR3 reads CASSLPTLVEVNEKLFF. The CDR3 DNA reads TGTGCCAGCAGTCTCCCAACCCTAGTCGAGGTTAATGAAAAACTGTTTTTT. The full variable domain, completed using reference TRBV7-9 and TRBJ1-4, is DTGVSQNPRHKITKRGQNVTFRCDPISEHNRLYWYRQTLGQGPEFLTYFQNEAQLEKSRLLSDRFSAERPKGSFSTLEIQRTEQGDSAMYLCASSLPTLVEVNEKLFFGSGTQLSVL.